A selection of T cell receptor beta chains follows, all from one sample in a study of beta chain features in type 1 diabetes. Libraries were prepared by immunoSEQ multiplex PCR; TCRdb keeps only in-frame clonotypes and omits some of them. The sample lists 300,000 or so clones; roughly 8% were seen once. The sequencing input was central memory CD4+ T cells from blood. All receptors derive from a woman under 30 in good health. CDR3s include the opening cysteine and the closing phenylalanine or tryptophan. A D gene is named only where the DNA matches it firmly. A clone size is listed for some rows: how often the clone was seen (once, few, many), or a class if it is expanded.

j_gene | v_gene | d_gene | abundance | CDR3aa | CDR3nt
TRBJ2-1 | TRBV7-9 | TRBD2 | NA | CASSPGLAGGFDNEQFF | TGTGCCAGCAGCCCGGGACTAGCGGGAGGGTTCGACAATGAGCAGTTCTTC
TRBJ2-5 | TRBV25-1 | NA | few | CASTTGIGETQYF | TGTGCCAGCACCACAGGGATAGGGGAGACCCAGTACTTC
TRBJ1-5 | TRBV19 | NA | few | CASRGHRNQPQHF | TGTGCCAGTAGAGGACATCGCAATCAGCCCCAGCATTTT
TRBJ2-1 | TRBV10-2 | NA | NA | CASQFYNEQFF | TGCGCCAGCCAGTTCTACAATGAGCAGTTCTTC
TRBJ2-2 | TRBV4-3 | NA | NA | CASSQDSTMPGELFF | TGCGCCAGCAGCCAAGATTCAACAATGCCCGGGGAGCTGTTTTTT
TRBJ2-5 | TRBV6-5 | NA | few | CASSSNTETQYF | TGTGCCAGCAGTTCTAACACGGAGACCCAGTACTTC
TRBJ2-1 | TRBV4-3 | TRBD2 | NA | CASSQGLPTSGRDSYNEQFF | TGCGCCAGCAGCCAAGGCCTTCCGACTAGCGGGAGGGACTCCTACAATGAGCAGTTCTTC
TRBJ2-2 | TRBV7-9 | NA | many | CASSLRAGELFF | TGTGCCAGCAGCTTGCGAGCCGGGGAGCTGTTTTTT
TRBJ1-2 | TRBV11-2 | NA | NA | CASSQDHGYYGYTF | TGCGCCAGCAGCCAAGATCACGGTTACTATGGCTACACCTTC
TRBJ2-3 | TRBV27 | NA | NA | CASRIMWGSTDTQYF | TGTGCCAGCAGGATTATGTGGGGGAGCACAGATACGCAGTATTTT
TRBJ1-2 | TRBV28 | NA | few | CASSFLLLGYGYTF | TGTGCCAGCAGTTTCCTACTCCTGGGCTATGGCTACACCTTC
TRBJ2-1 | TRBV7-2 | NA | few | CASSFTPLTGEQFF | TGTGCCAGCAGCTTTACGCCCCTGACAGGAGAGCAGTTCTTC
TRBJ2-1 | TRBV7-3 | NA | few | CASSSNAYNEQFF | TGTGCCAGCAGCTCCAATGCGTACAATGAGCAGTTCTTC
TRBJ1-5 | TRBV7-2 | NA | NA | CASSLANQPQHF | TGTGCCAGCAGCTTAGCGAATCAGCCCCAGCATTTT
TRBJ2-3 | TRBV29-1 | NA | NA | CSVVGLGGDTQYF | TGCAGCGTTGTTGGACTAGGGGGGGATACGCAGTATTTT
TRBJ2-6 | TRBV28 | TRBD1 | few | CASSFGDRASGANVLTF | TGTGCCAGCAGTTTTGGAGACAGGGCCTCTGGGGCCAACGTCCTGACTTTC
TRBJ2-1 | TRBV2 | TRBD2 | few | CASGTSGGQFF | TGTGCCAGCGGGACTAGCGGGGGCCAGTTCTTC
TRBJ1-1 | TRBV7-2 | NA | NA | CASSSTGTEIEAFF | TGTGCCAGCAGCTCGACCGGGACGGAAATTGAAGCTTTCTTT
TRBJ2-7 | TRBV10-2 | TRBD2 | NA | CASGQTSGSYEQYF | TGCGCCAGCGGTCAGACTAGCGGGAGCTACGAGCAGTACTTC
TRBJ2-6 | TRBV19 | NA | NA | CASSLLTSSGANVLTF | TGTGCCAGTAGTCTACTAACTAGTTCTGGGGCCAACGTCCTGACTTTC
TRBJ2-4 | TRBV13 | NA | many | CASSLRLRNIQYF | TGTGCCAGCAGCTTGAGATTAAGGAACATTCAGTACTTC
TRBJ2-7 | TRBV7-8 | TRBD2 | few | CASSLMGGRAYEQYF | TGTGCCAGCAGCTTAATGGGCGGGAGGGCCTACGAGCAGTACTTC
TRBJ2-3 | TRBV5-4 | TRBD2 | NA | CASSAGTSGNRRDTQYF | TGTGCCAGCAGCGCGGGGACTAGCGGAAATCGAAGGGATACGCAGTATTTT
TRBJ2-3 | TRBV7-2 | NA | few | CASSAFTDTQYF | TGTGCCAGCAGCGCGTTCACAGATACGCAGTATTTT
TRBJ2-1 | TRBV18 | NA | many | CASSIGPGEREQFF | TGTGCCAGCTCAATAGGGCCCGGGGAGAGGGAGCAGTTCTTC
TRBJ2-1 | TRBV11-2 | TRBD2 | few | CASSPLSSGRVREQFF | TGTGCCAGCAGCCCCCTCTCTAGCGGGAGGGTGAGAGAGCAGTTCTTC
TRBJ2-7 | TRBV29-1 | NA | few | CSVSPGSKNYEQYF | TGCAGCGTTTCTCCCGGGTCGAAAAACTACGAGCAGTACTTC
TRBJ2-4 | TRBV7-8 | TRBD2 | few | CASSLEGGVSYF | TGTGCCAGCAGCTTAGAGGGAGGGGTATCGTACTTC
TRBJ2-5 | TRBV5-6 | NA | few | CASSLVANGETQYF | TGTGCCAGCAGCTTGGTGGCCAATGGAGAGACCCAGTACTTC
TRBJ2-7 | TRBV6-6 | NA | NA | CASTPRTAGTREQYF | TGTGCCAGCACCCCACGGACGGCGGGGACTCGAGAGCAGTACTTC
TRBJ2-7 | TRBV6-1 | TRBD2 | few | CASNPTSGSSYEQYF | TGTGCCAGCAACCCGACTAGCGGGAGCTCCTACGAGCAGTACTTC
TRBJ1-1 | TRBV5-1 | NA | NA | CASSLEGGRAEAFF | TGCGCCAGCAGCTTGGAGGGCGGCAGGGCTGAAGCTTTCTTT
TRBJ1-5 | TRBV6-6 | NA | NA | CASSPRVRGNQPQHF | TGTGCCAGCAGCCCCAGGGTAAGGGGCAATCAGCCCCAGCATTTT